This T cell receptor beta chain was sequenced in a study of cytomegalovirus exposure and HLA in healthy donors. Study background: About 179 million T cells yielded 100 million or so unique TCR beta sequences in earlier analysis. Study-wide results and caveats: In a later analysis, specific HLA alleles were associated with around 17,000 TCR beta sequences at a 0.05 false discovery rate. Reports indicated that the classifier achieved high specificity and sensitivity in diagnosing cytomegalovirus status. Three chains tied to CMV proved CMV antigen-specific in vitro.

The PCR employed 60 Vbeta primers together with 13 Jbeta primers. Using immunoSEQ multiplex PCR, the repertoire was profiled, and TCRdb retains in-frame clones only, with some absent. The sample consists of 150,000 to 200,000 clones, approximately 70% of them appearing once. About this clone itself: Its target is unknown.

V lost 2 bases to trimming and J lost 8 bases, with 18 bases between them. Germline-derived CDR1 and CDR2 are MNHNS and SASEGT. CDR3 length equals 15 residues. V is TRBV6-1 and J is TRBJ1-2; possibly TRBD1 for D (6 bases). Sequencing was carried out using PBMCs. This TCR was sampled from a man aged 35-49 years in good health and CMV-seropositive. CDR3 in DNA: TGTGCCAGCAGTGAATTCGGGGGGCGAGGAAGGGGCTACACCTTC. As protein: CASSEFGGRGRGYTF.